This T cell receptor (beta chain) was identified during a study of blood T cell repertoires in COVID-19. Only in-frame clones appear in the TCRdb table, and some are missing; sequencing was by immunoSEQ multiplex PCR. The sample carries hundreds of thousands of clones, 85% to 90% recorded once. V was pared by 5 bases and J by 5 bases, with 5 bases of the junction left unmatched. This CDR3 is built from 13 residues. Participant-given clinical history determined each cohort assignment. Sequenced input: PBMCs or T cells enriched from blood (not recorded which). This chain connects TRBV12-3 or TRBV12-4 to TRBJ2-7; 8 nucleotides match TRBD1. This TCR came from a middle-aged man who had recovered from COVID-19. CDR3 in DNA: TGTGCCAGCAGTCCAGGACAGGGAAACGAGCAGTACTTC. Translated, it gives CASSPGQGNEQYF.